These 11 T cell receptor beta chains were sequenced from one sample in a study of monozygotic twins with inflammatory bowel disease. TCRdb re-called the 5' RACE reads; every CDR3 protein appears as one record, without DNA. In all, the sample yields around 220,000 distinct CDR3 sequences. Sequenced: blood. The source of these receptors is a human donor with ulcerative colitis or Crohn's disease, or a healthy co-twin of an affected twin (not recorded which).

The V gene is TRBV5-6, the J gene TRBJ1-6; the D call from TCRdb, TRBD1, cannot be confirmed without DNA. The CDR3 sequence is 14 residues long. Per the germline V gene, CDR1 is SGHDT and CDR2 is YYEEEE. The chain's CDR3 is CASSLGGAHSPLHF.

This CDR3 is CASSQPRDAETATNEKLFF. The genes are TRBV4-2 and TRBJ1-4; TCRdb reports TRBD1, a call that lacks DNA to check it against. The length of the CDR3 is 19 residues. Germline V gives CDR1 LGHNA, CDR2 YNFKEQ.

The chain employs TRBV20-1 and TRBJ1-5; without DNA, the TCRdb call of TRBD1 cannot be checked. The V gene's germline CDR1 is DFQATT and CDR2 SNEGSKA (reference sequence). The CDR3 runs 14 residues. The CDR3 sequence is CSARQGISNQPQHF.

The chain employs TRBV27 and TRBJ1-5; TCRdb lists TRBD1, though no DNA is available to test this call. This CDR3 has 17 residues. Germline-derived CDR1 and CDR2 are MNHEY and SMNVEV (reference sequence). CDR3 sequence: CASSLSGGGWSNQPQHF.

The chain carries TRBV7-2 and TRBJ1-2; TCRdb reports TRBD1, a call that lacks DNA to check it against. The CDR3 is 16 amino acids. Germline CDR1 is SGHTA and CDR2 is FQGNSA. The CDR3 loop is CASSSGGAGVDYGYTF.

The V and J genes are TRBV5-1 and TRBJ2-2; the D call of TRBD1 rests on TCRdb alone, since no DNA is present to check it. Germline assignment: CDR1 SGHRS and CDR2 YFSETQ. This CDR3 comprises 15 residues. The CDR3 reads CASSFGTGWTGELFF.

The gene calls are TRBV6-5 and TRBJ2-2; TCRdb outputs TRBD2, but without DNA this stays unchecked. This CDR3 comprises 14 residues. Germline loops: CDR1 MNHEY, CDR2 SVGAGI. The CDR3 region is CASSYGGFTGELFF.

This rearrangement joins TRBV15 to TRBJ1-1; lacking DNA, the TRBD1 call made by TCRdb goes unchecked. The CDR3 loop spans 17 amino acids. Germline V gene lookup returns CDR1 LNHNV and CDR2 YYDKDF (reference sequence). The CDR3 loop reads CATSRDRGLIGDTEAFF. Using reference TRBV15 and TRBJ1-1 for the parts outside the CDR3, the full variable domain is DAMVIQNPRYQVTQFGKPVTLSCSQTLNHNVMYWYQQKSSQAPKLLFHYYDKDFNNEADTPDNFQSRRPNTSFCFLDIRSPGLGDTAMYLCATSRDRGLIGDTEAFFGQGTRLTVV.

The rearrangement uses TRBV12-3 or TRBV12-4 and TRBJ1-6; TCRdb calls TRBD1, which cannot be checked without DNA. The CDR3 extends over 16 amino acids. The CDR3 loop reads CASRAGGGTGNSPLHF.

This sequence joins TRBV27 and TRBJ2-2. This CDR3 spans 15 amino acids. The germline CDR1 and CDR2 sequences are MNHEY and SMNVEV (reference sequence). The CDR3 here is CASSLRKPNTGELFF.

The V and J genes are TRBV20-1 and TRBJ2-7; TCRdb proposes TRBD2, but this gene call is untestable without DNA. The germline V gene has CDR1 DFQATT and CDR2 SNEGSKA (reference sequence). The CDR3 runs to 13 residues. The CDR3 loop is CSVSAGGSYEQYF.